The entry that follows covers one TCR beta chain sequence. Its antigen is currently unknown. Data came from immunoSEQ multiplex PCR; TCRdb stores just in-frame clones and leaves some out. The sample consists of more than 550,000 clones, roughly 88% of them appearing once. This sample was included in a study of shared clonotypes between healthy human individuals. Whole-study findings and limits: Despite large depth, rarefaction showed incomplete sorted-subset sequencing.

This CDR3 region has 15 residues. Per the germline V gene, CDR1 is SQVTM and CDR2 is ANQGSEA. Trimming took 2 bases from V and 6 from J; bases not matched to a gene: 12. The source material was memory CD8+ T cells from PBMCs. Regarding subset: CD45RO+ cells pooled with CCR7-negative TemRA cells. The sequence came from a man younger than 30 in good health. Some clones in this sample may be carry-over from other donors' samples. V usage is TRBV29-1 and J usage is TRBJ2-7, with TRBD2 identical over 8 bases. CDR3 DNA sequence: TGCAGCGTTGAAAGGCTTGGAGCGGGAGCTCCCGAGCAGTACTTC. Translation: CSVERLGAGAPEQYF.